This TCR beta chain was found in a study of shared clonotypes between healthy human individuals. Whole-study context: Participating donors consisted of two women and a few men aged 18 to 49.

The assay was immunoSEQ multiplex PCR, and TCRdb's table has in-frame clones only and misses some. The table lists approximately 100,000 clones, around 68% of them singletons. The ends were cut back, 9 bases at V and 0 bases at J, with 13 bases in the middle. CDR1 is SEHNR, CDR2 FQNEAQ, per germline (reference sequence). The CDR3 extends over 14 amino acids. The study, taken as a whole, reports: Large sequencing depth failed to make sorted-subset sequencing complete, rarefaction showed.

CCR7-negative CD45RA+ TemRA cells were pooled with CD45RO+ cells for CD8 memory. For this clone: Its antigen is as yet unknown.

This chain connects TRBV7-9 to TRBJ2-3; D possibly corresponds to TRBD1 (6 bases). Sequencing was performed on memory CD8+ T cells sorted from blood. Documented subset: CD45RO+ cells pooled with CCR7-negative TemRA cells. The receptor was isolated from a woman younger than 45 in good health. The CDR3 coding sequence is TGTGCCAGTAAACAGGGTTTTAGCACAGATACGCAGTATTTT. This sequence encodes CASKQGFSTDTQYF.